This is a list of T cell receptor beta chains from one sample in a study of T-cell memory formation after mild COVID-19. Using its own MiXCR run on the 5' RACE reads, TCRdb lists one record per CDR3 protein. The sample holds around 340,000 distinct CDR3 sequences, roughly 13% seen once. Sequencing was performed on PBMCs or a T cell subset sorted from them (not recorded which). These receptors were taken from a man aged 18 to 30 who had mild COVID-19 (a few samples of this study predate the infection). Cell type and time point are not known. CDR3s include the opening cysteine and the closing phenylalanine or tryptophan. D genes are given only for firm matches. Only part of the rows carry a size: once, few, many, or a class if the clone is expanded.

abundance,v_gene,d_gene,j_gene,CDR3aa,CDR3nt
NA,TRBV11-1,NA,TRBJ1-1,CASSYRPVSTEAFF,TGTGCCAGCAGCTACCGACCTGTGAGCACTGAAGCTTTCTTT
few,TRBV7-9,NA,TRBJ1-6,CASSFGPPGPLHF,TGTGCCAGCAGCTTCGGTCCCCCAGGCCCCCTCCACTTT
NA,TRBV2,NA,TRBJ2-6,CASKDPDSGANVLTF,TGTGCCAGCAAAGACCCGGACTCTGGGGCCAACGTCCTGACTTTC
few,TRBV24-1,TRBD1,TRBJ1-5,CATSATGPSNQPQHF,TGTGCCACCAGTGCGACAGGGCCCTCCAATCAGCCCCAGCATTTT
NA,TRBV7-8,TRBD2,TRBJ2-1,CASSLAQGSGGNEQFF,TGTGCCAGCAGCTTAGCGCAGGGTAGCGGGGGCAATGAGCAGTTCTTC
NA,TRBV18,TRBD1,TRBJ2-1,CASSLGTANEQFF,TGTGCCAGCTCACTTGGGACAGCCAATGAGCAGTTCTTC
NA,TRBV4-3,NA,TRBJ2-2,CASSQAHRGDTGELFF,TGCGCCAGCAGCCAAGCTCACCGGGGTGACACCGGGGAGCTGTTTTTT
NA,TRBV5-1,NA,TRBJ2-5,CASSLEGASQYF,TGCGCCAGCAGCTTGGAGGGAGCCTCCCAGTACTTC
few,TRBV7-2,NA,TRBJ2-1,CASSLERRDEQFF,TGTGCCAGCAGCTTAGAGAGAAGGGATGAGCAGTTCTTC
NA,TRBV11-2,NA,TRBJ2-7,CASSDYEQYF,TGTGCCAGCAGCGACTACGAGCAGTACTTC
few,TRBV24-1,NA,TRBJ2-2,CATRPAGDIKTGELFF,TGTGCCACCAGACCCGCCGGAGACATAAAAACCGGGGAGCTGTTTTTT
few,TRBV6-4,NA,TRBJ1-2,CASGDVGSGYTF,TGTGCCAGCGGGGATGTCGGGAGTGGCTACACCTTC
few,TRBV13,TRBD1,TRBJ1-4,CASSFGQGAANEKLFF,TGTGCCAGCAGCTTTGGACAGGGGGCGGCTAATGAAAAACTGTTTTTT
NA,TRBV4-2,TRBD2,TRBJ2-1,CASSQDKGRASGGNEQFF,TGTGCCAGCAGCCAAGATAAGGGCAGGGCTAGCGGGGGTAATGAGCAGTTCTTC
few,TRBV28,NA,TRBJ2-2,CASSVPGFSNTGELFF,TGTGCCAGCAGTGTCCCAGGTTTTTCGAACACCGGGGAGCTGTTTTTT
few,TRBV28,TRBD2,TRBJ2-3,CASSPAGSGILGTDTQYF,TGTGCCAGCAGCCCGGCGGGTAGCGGGATACTGGGCACAGATACGCAGTATTTT
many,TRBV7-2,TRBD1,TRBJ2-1,CASSLAGTAYNEQFF,TGTGCCAGCAGCTTAGCCGGGACAGCCTACAATGAGCAGTTCTTC
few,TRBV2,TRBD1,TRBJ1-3,CASKRDSSGNTIYF,TGTGCCAGCAAACGGGACAGCTCTGGAAACACCATATATTTT
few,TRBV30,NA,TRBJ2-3,CAWSPTAVRTQYF,TGTGCCTGGAGTCCAACGGCCGTCCGGACGCAGTATTTT
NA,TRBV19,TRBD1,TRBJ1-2,CASSMTPDRVYGYTF,TGTGCCAGTAGTATGACCCCGGACAGGGTCTATGGCTACACCTTC
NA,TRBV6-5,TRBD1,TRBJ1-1,CASSLDRGAEAFF,TGTGCCAGCAGTTTGGACAGGGGCGCTGAAGCTTTCTTT
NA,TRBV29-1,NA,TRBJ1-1,CSGGLVGSGRTEAFF,TGCAGCGGGGGGCTCGTTGGAAGCGGAAGGACTGAAGCTTTCTTT
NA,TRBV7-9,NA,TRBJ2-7,CASSPVGRSSYEQYF,TGTGCCAGCAGCCCCGTGGGGCGTAGCTCCTACGAGCAGTACTTC
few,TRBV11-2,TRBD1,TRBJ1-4,CASSLRTGRNEKLFF,TGTGCCAGCAGCCTAAGGACAGGGCGTAATGAAAAACTGTTTTTT
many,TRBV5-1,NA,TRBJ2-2,CASSLAGVTGTGELFF,TGCGCCAGCAGCTTGGCCGGTGTGACTGGCACCGGGGAGCTGTTTTTT
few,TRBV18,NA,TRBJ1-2,CASSPPGANIYYGYTF,TGTGCCAGCTCACCACCGGGGGCCAATATATACTATGGCTACACCTTC
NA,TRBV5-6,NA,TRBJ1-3,CASSPRVIISGNTIYF,TGTGCCAGCAGCCCGCGGGTCATCATCTCTGGAAACACCATATATTTT
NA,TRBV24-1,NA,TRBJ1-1,CATSGQEEVAFF,TGTGCCACCAGTGGGCAGGAGGAAGTAGCTTTCTTT
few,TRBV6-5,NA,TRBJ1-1,CASSYLNGLNTEAFF,TGTGCCAGCAGTTACTTAAACGGTTTGAACACTGAAGCTTTCTTT
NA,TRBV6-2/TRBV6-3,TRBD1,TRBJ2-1,CASTGTASSYNEQFF,TGTGCCAGCACCGGGACAGCGAGCTCCTACAATGAGCAGTTCTTC
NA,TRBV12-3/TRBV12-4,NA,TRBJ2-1,CASSPFGGWQFF,TGTGCCAGCAGCCCCTTCGGCGGTTGGCAGTTCTTC
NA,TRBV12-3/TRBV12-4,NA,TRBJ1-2,CASSYGPGIDGYTF,TGTGCCAGCAGTTACGGCCCCGGGATAGACGGCTACACCTTC
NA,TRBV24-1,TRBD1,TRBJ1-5,CATGTGPGEPQHF,TGTGCCACAGGGACAGGGCCGGGCGAGCCCCAGCATTTT
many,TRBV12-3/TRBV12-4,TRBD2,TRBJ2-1,CASSSLAGYEQFF,TGTGCCAGCAGTTCCTTAGCGGGGTATGAGCAGTTCTTC
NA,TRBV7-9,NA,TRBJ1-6,CASSFPGPGNSPLHF,TGTGCCAGCAGCTTTCCGGGACCGGGAAATTCACCCCTCCACTTT
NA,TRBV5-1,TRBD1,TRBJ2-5,CASGSGTGRSETQYF,TGCGCCAGTGGATCCGGGACAGGGCGTTCGGAGACCCAGTACTTC
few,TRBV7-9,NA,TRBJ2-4,CASSLARGRGLLLAKNIQYF,TGTGCCAGCAGCTTAGCGCGAGGGCGGGGGCTACTCCTAGCCAAAAACATTCAGTACTTC
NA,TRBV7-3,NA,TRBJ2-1,CASSPRRGPSGEQFF,TGTGCCAGCAGCCCCCGGCGGGGGCCAAGCGGTGAGCAGTTCTTC
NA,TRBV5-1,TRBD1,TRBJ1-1,CASNRDRGTEAFF,TGCGCCAGCAACCGAGACAGGGGCACTGAAGCTTTCTTT
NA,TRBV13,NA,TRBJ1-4,CASSWALGAGEKLFF,TGTGCCAGCAGCTGGGCGTTGGGGGCCGGGGAAAAACTGTTTTTT
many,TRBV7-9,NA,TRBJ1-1,CASSPPNTEAFF,TGTGCCAGCAGTCCTCCGAACACTGAAGCTTTCTTT
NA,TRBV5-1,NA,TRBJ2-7,CASSLDRSGEQYF,TGCGCCAGCAGCTTGGACAGGTCGGGGGAGCAGTACTTC
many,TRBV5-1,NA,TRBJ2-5,CASSFEGGVQETQYF,TGCGCCAGCAGCTTCGAGGGGGGGGTCCAAGAGACCCAGTACTTC
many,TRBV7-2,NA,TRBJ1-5,CASSFAVSNQPQHF,TGTGCCAGCAGCTTTGCAGTGAGCAATCAGCCCCAGCATTTT
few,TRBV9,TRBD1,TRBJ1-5,CASSEYGTGDNQPQHF,TGTGCCAGCAGCGAATACGGGACAGGGGACAATCAGCCCCAGCATTTT
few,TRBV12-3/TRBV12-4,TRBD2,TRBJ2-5,CASRRLAGMVETQYF,TGTGCCAGCAGGCGACTAGCTGGGATGGTGGAGACCCAGTACTTC
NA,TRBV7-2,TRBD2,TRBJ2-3,CASSSLLAGVTSTDTQYF,TGTGCCAGCAGCTCCCTACTAGCGGGGGTAACTAGCACAGATACGCAGTATTTT
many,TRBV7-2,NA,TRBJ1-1,CASSLVPEVNTEAFF,TGTGCCAGCAGCTTAGTGCCGGAGGTCAACACTGAAGCTTTCTTT
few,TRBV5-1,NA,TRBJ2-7,CASSLDAGSVGEQYF,TGCGCCAGCAGCTTGGATGCAGGGTCGGTCGGCGAGCAGTACTTC